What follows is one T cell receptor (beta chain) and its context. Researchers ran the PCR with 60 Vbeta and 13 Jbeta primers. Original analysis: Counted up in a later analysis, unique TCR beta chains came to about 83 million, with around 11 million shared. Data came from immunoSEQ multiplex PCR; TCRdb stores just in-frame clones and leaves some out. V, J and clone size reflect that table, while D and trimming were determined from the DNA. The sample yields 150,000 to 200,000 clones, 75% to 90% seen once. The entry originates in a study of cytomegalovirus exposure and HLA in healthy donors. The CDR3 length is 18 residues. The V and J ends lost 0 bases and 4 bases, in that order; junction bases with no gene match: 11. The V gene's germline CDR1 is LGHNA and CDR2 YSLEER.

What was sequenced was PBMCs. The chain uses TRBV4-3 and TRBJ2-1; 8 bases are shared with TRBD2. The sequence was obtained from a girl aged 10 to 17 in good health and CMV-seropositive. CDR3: CASSQDLVGAGEYNEQFF. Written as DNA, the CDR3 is TGCGCCAGCAGCCAAGATCTCGTGGGAGCGGGAGAGTACAATGAGCAGTTCTTC.